One sample yielded the 15 T cell receptor beta chains listed below, sequenced in a study of tumour-infiltrating T cells in Burkitt lymphoma. Assay used: immunoSEQ multiplex PCR; TCRdb lists only in-frame clones, some missing. Of 15,000 to 20,000 clones in the sample, almost 80% were seen once. The source material was tumor tissue. The receptors were sampled from a human donor with diffuse large B-cell lymphoma.

This chain connects TRBV18 to TRBJ1-1; 7 nucleotides match TRBD1. Germline trimming cut 5 bases from V and 1 base from J; bases unmatched to any gene: 7. The CDR3 has 15 amino acids. The germline gives CDR1 KGHSH, CDR2 LQKENI. This CDR3 reads CASSSRTGSNTEAFF. Here the CDR3 DNA reads TGTGCCAGCTCATCCCGGACAGGATCGAACACTGAAGCTTTCTTT.

This chain uses TRBV9 with TRBJ1-2; no definite D call. Germline V lookup: CDR1 SGDLS, CDR2 YYNGEE. This CDR3 has 14 amino acids. The V gene lost 3 bases and the J gene lost 8 bases, with 17 bases spanning the gap. CDR3 nucleotide sequence: TGTGCCAGCAGCGCCGTACTGGGGATGGTCGGCTACACCTTC. It codes for CASSAVLGMVGYTF.

The V call is TRBV29-1, the J call TRBJ2-1; TRBD2 aligns across 11 bases. This CDR3 has 12 amino acids. In germline, CDR1 is SQVTM, CDR2 ANQGSEA. J gave up 9 bases and V 2 bases, and 0 bases lay outside the gene matches. CDR3 sequence: CSVETSGGEQFF. The CDR3 DNA reads as TGCAGCGTTGAAACTAGCGGGGGTGAGCAGTTCTTC.

The chain links TRBV4-3 to TRBJ1-2; D is perhaps TRBD1 (5 bases). V lost 3 bases and J 5 bases, leaving 19 bases between the germline ends. This CDR3 region has 16 residues. Germline CDR1 and CDR2: LGHNA and YSLEER. The CDR3 nucleotides read TGCGCCAGCAGCCAGGCGGGCCGGGGCTCTTGGTATGGCTACACCTTC. Amino acids: CASSQAGRGSWYGYTF.

The CDR3 DNA sequence: TGCGCCAGCAGCTTGGGGGGAAGCTCCTACGAGCAGTACTTC. Translated, it gives CASSLGGSSYEQYF. This chain joins TRBV5-1 and TRBJ2-7; no clear D. This CDR3 region has 14 residues. The V gene lost 0 bases and the J gene lost 0 bases, with 7 bases spanning the gap. CDR1 SGHRS and CDR2 YFSETQ come from the germline V gene. Full variable domain (rest looked up from reference TRBV5-1 and TRBJ2-7): KAGVTQTPRYLIKTRGQQVTLSCSPISGHRSVSWYQQTPGQGLQFLFEYFSETQRNKGNFPGRFSGRQFSNSRSEMNVSTLELGDSALYLCASSLGGSSYEQYFGPGTRLTVT.

This clone is a singleton in its sample. V and J are TRBV9 and TRBJ2-2; 11 bases are a match to TRBD1. The germline V gene has CDR1 SGDLS and CDR2 YYNGEE. J was trimmed by 6 bases and V by 0 bases; bases with no gene match: 4. The CDR3 covers 16 residues. The CDR3 loop is CASSVAGTGGAGELFF. The CDR3 bases are TGTGCCAGCAGCGTAGCTGGGACAGGGGGGGCCGGGGAGCTGTTTTTT.

This chain connects TRBV7-2 to TRBJ1-2; D gene ambiguous. V was clipped by 0 bases and J by 1 base, with 6 bases between them. The CDR3 sequence is 14 residues long. CDR1 is SGHTA and CDR2 is FQGNSA in the germline V gene. Here the CDR3 reads CASSLASINYGYTF. Written as DNA, the CDR3 is TGTGCCAGCAGCTTAGCGTCTATTAACTATGGCTACACCTTC. The complete variable domain, with remaining parts taken from reference TRBV7-2 and TRBJ1-2, reads GAGVSQSPSNKVTEKGKDVELRCDPISGHTALYWYRQSLGQGLEFLIYFQGNSAPDKSGLPSDRFSAERTGGSVSTLTIQRTQQEDSAVYLCASSLASINYGYTFGSGTRLTVV.

V is TRBV7-9 and J is TRBJ2-7; the D is unclear. Germline CDR1 SEHNR, CDR2 FQNEAQ (reference sequence). The CDR3 sequence is 12 residues long. Trimming cost V 1 base and J 7 bases, with 8 bases left between them. The CDR3 loop reads CASSLETVEQYF. The CDR3 DNA reads TGTGCCAGCAGCTTAGAAACGGTTGAGCAGTACTTC.

The chain has TRBV7-2 and TRBJ1-1; no firm D call. Germline V gene sequence: CDR1 SGHTA, CDR2 FQGNSA. The CDR3 totals 11 residues. V lost 8 bases and J 2 bases, leaving 6 bases between the germline ends. For the CDR3, the DNA is TGTGCCAGCGGTAGAAACACTGAAGCTTTCTTT. This gives the protein CASGRNTEAFF. The entire variable domain, with the rest obtained from reference TRBV7-2 and TRBJ1-1, is as follows: GAGVSQSPSNKVTEKGKDVELRCDPISGHTALYWYRQSLGQGLEFLIYFQGNSAPDKSGLPSDRFSAERTGGSVSTLTIQRTQQEDSAVYLCASGRNTEAFFGQGTRLTVV.

The rearrangement uses TRBV5-5 and TRBJ2-5; tentatively, D is TRBD2 (6 bases). Trimming took off 2 bases at V and 3 bases at J, with 14 bases between the two ends. This CDR3 has 15 residues. The germline V gene encodes CDR1 SGHKS and CDR2 YYEKEE (reference sequence). The CDR3 coding sequence is TGTGCCAGCAGCTTTTTACCTAGCGAGGAAGAGACCCAGTACTTC. Residues: CASSFLPSEEETQYF.

The chain employs TRBV7-8 and TRBJ2-6; TRBD1 aligns across 8 bases. The V gene end was trimmed by 8 bases and the J gene end by 6 bases; junction bases not matched to a gene: 3. The CDR3 has 13 residues. From germline, CDR1 is SGHVS and CDR2 FQNEAQ. This CDR3 reads CASCQGAANVLTF. The DNA for the CDR3 is TGTGCCAGCTGCCAGGGGGCGGCCAACGTCCTGACTTTC.

V usage is TRBV19 and J usage is TRBJ1-3, with D unresolved. Deletions cut 10 bases from V and 0 bases from J, with 13 bases between. The CDR3 sequence is 14 residues long. Germline assignment: CDR1 LNHDA and CDR2 SQIVND (reference sequence). The CDR3, as DNA: TGTGCCACGCAGGAAAGGTCCTCTGGAAACACCATATATTTT. Residues: CATQERSSGNTIYF.

The chain joins TRBV7-6 to TRBJ2-3, with 8 bases aligning to TRBD2. The CDR3 loop spans 15 amino acids. The germline gives CDR1 SGHVS, CDR2 FNYEAQ. The trim removed 8 bases at V and 1 base at J, leaving 8 bases unmatched. CDR3 coding DNA: TGTGCCAGCTCTTGGGGTAGCGGGGGCACAGATACGCAGTATTTT. Translating gives CASSWGSGGTDTQYF.

This chain uses TRBV5-8 with TRBJ2-5; 11 bases align to TRBD2. V trimming: 3 bases; J trimming: 4 bases; junction bases outside the gene matches: 5. Germline values: CDR1 SGHTS, CDR2 YDEGEE. The CDR3 length is 15 residues. CDR3 amino acids: CASSSGLAEVETQYF. The CDR3 region has the DNA TGTGCCAGCAGCTCGGGACTAGCGGAAGTAGAGACCCAGTACTTC.

The count of this clone is one. The chain couples TRBV14 to TRBJ2-2; D uncertain. Germline CDR1 and CDR2: SGHDN and FVKESK. The CDR3 is 16 amino acids. V lost 0 bases and J 4 bases, leaving 12 bases between the germline ends. CDR3 amino acids: CASSQDWVPATGELFF. The DNA for the CDR3 is TGTGCCAGCAGCCAAGATTGGGTTCCGGCCACCGGGGAGCTGTTTTTT.